This entry lists 2 T cell receptor beta chains sequenced from one sample in a study of shared clonotypes between healthy human individuals. Measured with immunoSEQ multiplex PCR; TCRdb has only the in-frame clones, and not every one. This repertoire shows about 2 million clones, less than 95% found once; its top ten account for approximately 1.2%. CD45RO-negative CD8 cells positively selected for CCR7 made up the naive population, which excluded terminally differentiated effector memory CD45RA+ cells. The sample taken for sequencing was naive CD8+ T cells sorted from blood. Receptors were obtained from a man aged 18 to 29 in good health.

The rearrangement joins TRBV5-1 to TRBJ2-7; 9 positions match TRBD2. Germline CDR1 SGHRS, CDR2 YFSETQ. Germline trimming cut 4 bases from V and 2 bases from J; bases unmatched to any gene: 7. The CDR3 spans 15 residues. DNA of the CDR3: TGCGCCAGCAGCCCAACGACTAGCGGCACCTACGAGCAGTACTTC. Protein: CASSPTTSGTYEQYF.

V and J are TRBV29-1 and TRBJ1-2; TRBD1 might be the D (6 bases). Germline lookup yields CDR1 SQVTM and CDR2 ANQGSEA. This CDR3 region has 13 residues. Trimming stripped 2 bases from V and 1 base from J, with 8 bases between. The CDR3 reads CSVETDSNYGYTF. DNA of the CDR3: TGCAGCGTTGAAACGGACAGTAACTATGGCTACACCTTC.